The entry below gives a single T cell receptor beta chain sequence along with its context. Its target is not known. The assay was immunoSEQ multiplex PCR, and TCRdb's table has in-frame clones only and misses some. The sample consists of 20,000 to 30,000 clones, less than 35% of them appearing once. Documented time point: after neoadjuvant nivolumab, at surgical resection. This record belongs to a study of neoadjuvant anti-PD-1 for oral cavity cancer. Whole-study findings and limits: Greater tumor shrinkage accompanied bigger post-treatment sizes of preexisting clones.

CDR3 size: 15 residues. Germline V gene data show CDR1 as LNHDA and CDR2 as SQIVND (reference sequence). The V segment lost 5 bases and the J segment 6 bases; nucleotides outside the gene matches: 11. This sequence was found in a person between 40 and 79 years old with oral cavity squamous cell carcinoma. The chain is built from TRBV19 and TRBJ2-3; TRBD1 matches 7 bases. Source: tumor tissue, taken after nivolumab (anti-PD-1) treatment. The CDR3 sequence: CASSEQGPLADTQYF. Written as DNA, the CDR3 is TGTGCCAGTAGTGAACAGGGGCCCCTCGCGGATACGCAGTATTTT.